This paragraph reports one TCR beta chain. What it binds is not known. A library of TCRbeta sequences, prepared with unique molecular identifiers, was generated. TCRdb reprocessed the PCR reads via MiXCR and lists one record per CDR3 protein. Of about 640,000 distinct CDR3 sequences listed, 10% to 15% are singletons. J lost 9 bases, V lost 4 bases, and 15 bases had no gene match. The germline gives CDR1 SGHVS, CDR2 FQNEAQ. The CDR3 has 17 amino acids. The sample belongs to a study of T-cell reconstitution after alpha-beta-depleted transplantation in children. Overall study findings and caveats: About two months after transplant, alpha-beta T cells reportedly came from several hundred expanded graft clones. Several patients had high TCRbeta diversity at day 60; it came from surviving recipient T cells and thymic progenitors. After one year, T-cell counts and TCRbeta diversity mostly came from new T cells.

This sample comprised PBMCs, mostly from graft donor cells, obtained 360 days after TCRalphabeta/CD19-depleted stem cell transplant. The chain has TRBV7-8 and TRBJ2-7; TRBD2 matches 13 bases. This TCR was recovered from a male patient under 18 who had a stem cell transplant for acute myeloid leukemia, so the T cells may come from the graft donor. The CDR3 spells CASSSKDRTSGRVGQYF. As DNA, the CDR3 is TGTGCCAGCAGCTCAAAGGACCGGACTAGCGGGAGAGTCGGGCAGTACTTC.